The 24 T cell receptor beta chains in this list originate from one sample, sequenced in a study of T cells in Graves' hyperthyroidism and ophthalmopathy. Researchers took RNA transcripts and amplified the TCR beta CDR3 regions from them. The study used the HTBI primer set for a first-round RT-PCR of the TCR CDR3. TCRdb reanalysed the multiplex PCR reads using MiXCR and keeps one entry per CDR3 protein. The sample holds about 510,000 distinct CDR3 sequences, over 45% seen once. Sequenced input: peripheral blood or thyroid tissue (not recorded which). The receptor set was obtained from an adult woman with Graves' disease, either hyperthyroidism or ophthalmopathy (not recorded which).

This clonotype has just a few counts. The V call is TRBV12-3 or TRBV12-4, the J call TRBJ1-6; 9 bases match TRBD1. The V gene end was trimmed by 9 bases and the J gene end by 7 bases; junction bases not matched to a gene: 4. The CDR3 totals 13 residues. CDR3 bases: TGTGCCAGTCAACAGGGGGCGAATTCACCCCTCCACTTT. Amino acid sequence: CASQQGANSPLHF.

The chain links TRBV11-1 to TRBJ2-7, with 8 nucleotides matching TRBD2. Trimming cost V 5 bases and J 4 bases; bases outside gene matches: 10. Per germline, CDR1 SGHAT and CDR2 FQDESV (reference sequence). The CDR3 totals 15 residues. CDR3 sequence reads: CASSASGGTVYEQYF. The CDR3, as DNA: TGTGCCAGCAGCGCCAGCGGGGGAACAGTGTACGAGCAGTACTTC.

The chain links TRBV10-3 to TRBJ2-7; the D call may be TRBD1 or TRBD2 (6 bases each). V lost 7 bases, J lost 5 bases, and 18 bases lay in between. This CDR3 region has 14 residues. Germline CDR1 ENHRY, CDR2 SYGVKD. For the CDR3, the DNA is TGTGCCATCATGGTATCGGGGGCCGGGAACGAGCAGTACTTC. Translation: CAIMVSGAGNEQYF.

This clonotype appeared many times. This rearrangement joins TRBV29-1 to TRBJ2-2, with D possibly TRBD1 on 7 matching bases. The V end lost 0 bases, the J end lost 4 bases, and 12 bases lay between the germline ends. This CDR3 comprises 15 residues. CDR1 and CDR2 (germline): SQVTM, ANQGSEA. CDR3 DNA: TGCAGCGTTGAAGATTGGCAGGGGGGCACCGGGGAGCTGTTTTTT. The encoded protein is CSVEDWQGGTGELFF.

This clonotype came up many times. One base away lies a much larger clone, so this may be a sequencing read error. The V and J genes are TRBV6-5 and TRBJ2-6; D gene unclear. CDR1 is MNHEY and CDR2 is SVGAGI in the germline V gene. Between the trimmed V and J ends, which lost 6 bases and 0 bases, there was a span of 6 bases. The CDR3 is 14 residues long. CDR3 amino acids: CASRGISGANVLTF. The CDR3 DNA sequence: TGTGCCAGCAGGGGCATCTCTGGGGCCAACGTCCTGACTTTC.

The rearrangement links TRBV10-3 to TRBJ1-1, with D perhaps TRBD1 (6 bases). There are 17 residues in the CDR3. In germline, CDR1 is ENHRY, CDR2 SYGVKD. Deletions cut 0 bases from V and 1 base from J, with 15 bases between. The DNA of the CDR3 is TGTGCCATCAGTGAGTCGAGGGACACCCAGAGGAACACTGAAGCTTTCTTT. This codes for CAISESRDTQRNTEAFF.

This clonotype was seen only a few times. V gene TRBV7-8 combines with J gene TRBJ2-2; D may be TRBD1 (7 bases). Trimming took off 5 bases at V and 9 bases at J, with 19 bases between the two ends. The CDR3 contains 15 residues. CDR1 SGHVS and CDR2 FQNEAQ come from the germline V gene. The CDR3, as DNA: TGTGCCAGCAGCATCGGGGGACAGTCTGTTCGGGAGCTGTTTTTT. Amino acid sequence: CASSIGGQSVRELFF.

V gene TRBV5-1 combines with J gene TRBJ2-5, with D possibly TRBD2 on 5 matching bases. The CDR3 is made up of 14 amino acids. Between the trimmed V and J ends, which lost 1 base and 4 bases, there was a span of 11 bases. The germline gives CDR1 SGHRS, CDR2 YFSETQ. CDR3 nucleotide sequence: TGCGCCAGCAGCTTGAAGGGAGTAGGAGAGACCCAGTACTTC. Its translation is CASSLKGVGETQYF.

The table lists this clonotype with a few counts. V is TRBV7-4 and J is TRBJ2-5, with D possibly being TRBD1 (6 bases). Germline V CDR1 and CDR2: SGHVT, SQSDAQ. The CDR3 is 15 residues long. V shed 5 bases and J shed 5 bases, with 18 bases lying between them. The CDR3 bases are TGTGCCAGCAGCAGGGGGACATCGGAGAGGGAGACCCAGTACTTC. Protein: CASSRGTSERETQYF.

This clonotype occurred many times. The V and J genes are TRBV20-1 and TRBJ2-5; 7 positions match TRBD2. The trim removed 2 bases at V and 2 bases at J, leaving 14 bases unmatched. Germline lookup yields CDR1 DFQATT and CDR2 SNEGSKA (reference sequence). CDR3 length: 17 residues. Here the CDR3 DNA reads TGCAGTGCTAGACCCTCGAGGTCTAGCGGTAAACAAGAGACCCAGTACTTC. Its protein is CSARPSRSSGKQETQYF.

This clonotype was detected ten times or more. The chain links TRBV2 to TRBJ2-5; tentatively, D is TRBD1 (6 bases). V shed 7 bases and J shed 5 bases, with 14 bases lying between them. The CDR3 is 13 residues long. From germline, CDR1 is SNHLY and CDR2 FYNNEI. CDR3 sequence reads: CASTLQGWETQYF. The CDR3 nucleotides read TGTGCCAGCACCTTACAGGGTTGGGAGACCCAGTACTTC.

The J gene is TRBJ2-5, the V gene TRBV10-3, with TRBD1 matching over 7 bases. CDR1 and CDR2 from the germline V gene are ENHRY and SYGVKD. The trim removed 7 bases at V and 4 bases at J, leaving 9 bases unmatched. The CDR3 has 14 residues. The CDR3 DNA is TGTGCCATCACCCGGGACAGTGGAGTAGAGACCCAGTACTTC. Its translation is CAITRDSGVETQYF.

This chain joins TRBV10-3 and TRBJ2-3; weak D call: TRBD2 (6 bases). The V gene's germline CDR1 is ENHRY and CDR2 SYGVKD. The CDR3 covers 17 residues. Between the trimmed V and J ends, which lost 4 bases and 2 bases, there was a span of 19 bases. This CDR3 reads CAISASSSGVPTDTQYF. The CDR3 DNA reads as TGTGCCATCAGTGCGAGTAGTTCGGGGGTCCCCACAGATACGCAGTATTTT.

Many counts were recorded for this clonotype. The CDR3, as DNA: TGTGCCAGTAGAGGACAGCCTGGCCAGCCCCAGCATTTT. Encoded protein: CASRGQPGQPQHF. J is TRBJ1-5 and V is TRBV19; possibly TRBD1 for D (6 bases). The V and J ends lost 6 bases and 7 bases respectively, with 13 bases between them. The CDR3 runs 13 residues. The germline V gene has CDR1 LNHDA and CDR2 SQIVND (reference sequence).

The chain recombines TRBV7-2 with TRBJ1-1; tentative D call: TRBD1 (5 bases). CDR3 length equals 12 residues. V was clipped by 1 base and J by 13 bases, with 13 bases between them. The V gene's germline CDR1 is SGHTA and CDR2 FQGNSA. The CDR3 reads CASSLGGGVRFF. DNA of the CDR3: TGTGCCAGCAGCTTAGGGGGGGGGGTGCGTTTCTTT.

In its sample, this clonotype was seen many times. The genes are TRBV29-1 and TRBJ2-2, with 9 positions matching TRBD2. The CDR3 length is 16 residues. The germline V gene has CDR1 SQVTM and CDR2 ANQGSEA. Trimming took 4 bases from V and 4 from J; bases not matched to a gene: 10. The CDR3 bases are TGCAGCGTTGGTGGCGAGCGGGAGGCTAGCACCGGGGAGCTGTTTTTT. This sequence encodes CSVGGEREASTGELFF.

On this clonotype: This sequence may be a read error, since a much larger clone differs from it by one base. J is TRBJ1-5 and V is TRBV12-3 or TRBV12-4; D not resolved. The CDR3 runs to 14 residues. Deletions cut 1 base from V and 6 bases from J, with 10 bases between. The CDR3 loop is CASSLVQAVQPQHF. Written as DNA, the CDR3 is TGTGCCAGCAGTTTAGTGCAAGCCGTTCAGCCCCAGCATTTT.

The chain joins TRBV10-2 to TRBJ1-1; possible D gene TRBD1, 6 bases. This CDR3 has 12 amino acids. V was clipped by 6 bases and J by 3 bases, with 8 bases between them. CDR1 and CDR2 (germline): WSHSY, SAAADI. The chain's CDR3 is CASRQGHTEAFF. The CDR3 nucleotides read TGCGCCAGCAGACAGGGCCACACTGAAGCTTTCTTT.

This clonotype was observed many times. This chain links TRBV20-1 with TRBJ1-1, with TRBD1 matching 9 bases. The CDR3 contains 13 residues. The germline V gene encodes CDR1 DFQATT and CDR2 SNEGSKA (reference sequence). V trimming: 5 bases; J trimming: 5 bases; junction bases outside the gene matches: 6. DNA of the CDR3: TGCAGTGCTTTGGACAGGGGTGGAACTGAAGCTTTCTTT. Protein: CSALDRGGTEAFF.

This clonotype was counted many times. The CDR3 nucleotides read TGTGCCAGTAGTATAGGTGGGGCGAGCTCCTACGAGCAGTACTTC. Protein product: CASSIGGASSYEQYF. This rearrangement joins TRBV19 to TRBJ2-7; maybe TRBD1 (5 bases). V lost 1 base to trimming and J lost 0 bases, with 10 bases between them. Germline CDR1 is LNHDA and CDR2 is SQIVND (reference sequence). This CDR3 region has 15 residues.

This clonotype was found many times. The gene calls are TRBV20-1 and TRBJ1-2; D is unresolved. The CDR3 sequence is 13 residues long. The germline CDR1 and CDR2 sequences are DFQATT and SNEGSKA (reference sequence). V lost 0 bases, J lost 4 bases, and 9 bases lay in between. In DNA, the CDR3 is TGCAGTGCTAGAGATCTGGACGGCTATGGCTACACCTTC. Translating it yields CSARDLDGYGYTF.

This clonotype has only a few counts. It may be a read error: a sequence one base away is much more abundant. The chain uses TRBV4-1 and TRBJ2-5; D not resolved. The CDR3 sequence is 12 residues long. CDR1 MGHRA and CDR2 YSYEKL come from the germline V gene. Trimming shortened V by 3 bases and J by 7 bases, and 9 bases separated the two germline ends. CDR3 in DNA: TGCGCCAGCAGCCAGTCATCAGGGACCCAGTACTTC. Residues: CASSQSSGTQYF.

This chain links TRBV29-1 with TRBJ2-7; no clear D gene. The CDR3 consists of 10 residues. The V end was cut by 4 bases, the J end by 6 bases, with 7 bases between. CDR1 and CDR2 from the germline V gene are SQVTM and ANQGSEA. The CDR3 protein is CSVAGSEQYF. In DNA, the CDR3 is TGCAGCGTTGCGGGTAGCGAGCAGTACTTC.

Ten or more counts support this clonotype. This chain uses TRBV10-3 with TRBJ1-5; TRBD1 agrees at 7 bases. CDR1 is ENHRY, CDR2 SYGVKD, per germline. Germline trimming cut 2 bases from V and 4 bases from J; bases unmatched to any gene: 5. The CDR3 is 15 amino acids. This CDR3 reads CAISERGRGNQPQHF. In DNA form, the CDR3 reads TGTGCCATCAGTGAGCGTGGCAGGGGGAATCAGCCCCAGCATTTT.